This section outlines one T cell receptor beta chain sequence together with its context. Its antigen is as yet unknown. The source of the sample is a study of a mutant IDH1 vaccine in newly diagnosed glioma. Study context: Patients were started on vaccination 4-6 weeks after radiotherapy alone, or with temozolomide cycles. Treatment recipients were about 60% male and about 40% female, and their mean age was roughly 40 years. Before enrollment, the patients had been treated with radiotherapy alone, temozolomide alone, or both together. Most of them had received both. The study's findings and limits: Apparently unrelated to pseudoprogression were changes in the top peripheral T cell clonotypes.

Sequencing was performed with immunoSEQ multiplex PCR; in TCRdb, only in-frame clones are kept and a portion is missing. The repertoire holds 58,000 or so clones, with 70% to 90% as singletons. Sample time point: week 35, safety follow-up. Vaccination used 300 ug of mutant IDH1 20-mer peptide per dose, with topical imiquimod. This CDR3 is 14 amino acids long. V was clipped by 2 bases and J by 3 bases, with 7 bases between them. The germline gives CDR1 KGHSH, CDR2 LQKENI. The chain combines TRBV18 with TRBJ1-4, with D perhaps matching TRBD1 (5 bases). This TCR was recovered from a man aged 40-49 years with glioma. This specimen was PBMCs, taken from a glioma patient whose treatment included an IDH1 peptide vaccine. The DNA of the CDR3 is TGTGCCAGCTCACCAACAGGCTCTAATGAAAAACTGTTTTTT. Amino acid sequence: CASSPTGSNEKLFF.